The 17 T cell receptor beta chains below come from one sample, sequenced in a study of T cells in Graves' hyperthyroidism and ophthalmopathy. Template material for amplifying TCR beta CDR3 regions consisted of RNA transcripts. A first-round RT-PCR of the TCR CDR3 used the HTBI primer set. Each CDR3 protein is one row after TCRdb ran MiXCR on the multiplex PCR reads. The sample carries 650,000 to 800,000 distinct CDR3 sequences, about 45% recorded once. The sequenced sample consisted of peripheral blood or thyroid tissue (not recorded which). These receptors all come from an adult man with Graves' disease, either hyperthyroidism or ophthalmopathy (not recorded which).

The chain is built from TRBV12-3 or TRBV12-4 and TRBJ1-6; possibly TRBD1 for D (6 bases). CDR3 size: 16 residues. V lost 6 bases, J lost 3 bases, and 15 bases lay in between. This chain's CDR3 is CASSQEGGGYNSPLHF. DNA of the CDR3: TGTGCCAGCAGCCAGGAAGGAGGGGGCTATAATTCACCCCTCCACTTT.

CDR3 in amino acids: CSARGSSGGRYQETQYF. In nucleotides, the CDR3 is TGCAGTGCTAGGGGCTCCAGCGGCGGGAGGTACCAAGAGACCCAGTACTTC. The chain couples TRBV20-1 to TRBJ2-5, with 8 bases lining up with TRBD2. The CDR3 consists of 17 residues. The germline V gene encodes CDR1 DFQATT and CDR2 SNEGSKA (reference sequence). Trimming took 3 bases from V and 0 from J; bases not matched to a gene: 12.

This chain joins TRBV19 and TRBJ2-7; D gene uncertain. Germline values: CDR1 LNHDA, CDR2 SQIVND (reference sequence). Trimming pared 3 bases from V and 5 bases from J, leaving 14 bases between. CDR3 size: 14 residues. CDR3 sequence (DNA): TGTGCCAGTAGTATTGAGGCAAGTAGCCACGAGCAGTACTTC. Amino acid sequence: CASSIEASSHEQYF.

V usage is TRBV7-6 and J usage is TRBJ2-7, with 12 bases fitting TRBD2. The CDR3 runs 14 residues. V lost 7 bases, J lost 5 bases, and 6 bases stayed unmatched. Germline CDR1 and CDR2: SGHVS and FNYEAQ. CDR3 coding DNA: TGTGCCAGCACCCCGACTAGCGGGAGTGACGAGCAGTACTTC. It yields the protein CASTPTSGSDEQYF. Looking up the rest from reference TRBV7-6 and TRBJ2-7 gives the full variable domain: GAGVSQSPRYKVTKRGQDVALRCDPISGHVSLYWYRQALGQGPEFLTYFNYEAQQDKSGLPNDRFSAERPEGSISTLTIQRTEQRDSAMYRCASTPTSGSDEQYFGPGTRLTVT.

This clonotype was seen a handful of times. This chain connects TRBV4-3 to TRBJ1-5; TRBD1 might be the D (6 bases). The CDR3 has 13 amino acids. V lost 2 bases, J lost 5 bases, and 7 bases lay in between. The germline V gene encodes CDR1 LGHNA and CDR2 YSLEER. CDR3 nucleotide sequence: TGCGCCAGCAGCCAAAACAGGGATCAGCCCCAGCATTTT. It codes for CASSQNRDQPQHF.

The V gene is TRBV29-1, the J gene TRBJ1-1; a possible D gene is TRBD1 (5 bases). Germline V gene lookup returns CDR1 SQVTM and CDR2 ANQGSEA. The CDR3 is 13 amino acids. The V gene lost 6 bases and the J gene lost 6 bases, with 17 bases spanning the gap. CDR3 in amino acids: CSVKGTTYPEAFF. The CDR3, as DNA: TGCAGCGTAAAGGGGACCACATACCCTGAAGCTTTCTTT.

In its sample, this clonotype was seen a few times. The CDR3, as DNA: TGTGCCAGCAGCTTAAAGGACAGAGGTATAGACGAGCAGTACTTC. Residues: CASSLKDRGIDEQYF. The chain joins TRBV7-9 to TRBJ2-7, with D tentatively TRBD1 (6 bases). Germline CDR1 is SEHNR and CDR2 is FQNEAQ (reference sequence). V was cut by 2 bases and J by 5 bases, with 16 bases left in between. There are 15 residues in the CDR3.

The rearrangement joins TRBV25-1 to TRBJ1-1; D call uncertain. CDR3 size: 14 residues. V was shortened by 3 bases and J by 2 bases, with 10 bases between the two germline ends. Germline lookup yields CDR1 MGHDK and CDR2 SYGVNS. CDR3 region: CASSDQALNTEAFF. CDR3 sequence (DNA): TGTGCCAGCAGTGACCAGGCACTAAACACTGAAGCTTTCTTT.

The chain uses TRBV5-5 and TRBJ1-1; TRBD1 might be the D (5 bases). The CDR3 extends over 12 amino acids. The V end was cut by 0 bases, the J end by 10 bases, with 10 bases between. The V gene's germline CDR1 is SGHKS and CDR2 YYEKEE (reference sequence). The CDR3 loop is CASSLEDRGAFF. CDR3 nucleotides: TGTGCCAGCAGCTTGGAAGACAGAGGAGCTTTCTTT. Supplemented by reference TRBV5-5 and TRBJ1-1, the full variable domain reads DAGVTQSPTHLIKTRGQQVTLRCSPISGHKSVSWYQQVLGQGPQFIFQYYEKEERGRGNFPDRFSARQFPNYSSELNVNALLLGDSALYLCASSLEDRGAFFGQGTRLTVV.

This chain joins TRBV10-3 and TRBJ1-1; D might be TRBD1 (6 bases). The CDR3 sequence is 13 residues long. The germline V gene has CDR1 ENHRY and CDR2 SYGVKD. V lost 5 bases and J lost 5, with 12 bases in between. The chain's CDR3 is CAISSGGGTEAFF. The CDR3 DNA reads as TGTGCCATCAGTTCCGGAGGGGGGACTGAAGCTTTCTTT.

The rearrangement joins TRBV9 to TRBJ1-1; 9 bases match TRBD1. The germline gives CDR1 SGDLS, CDR2 YYNGEE. There are 13 residues in the CDR3. V lost 2 bases, J lost 11 bases, and 7 bases stayed unmatched. In DNA, the CDR3 is TGTGCCAGCAGCGTTACCGGGACAGGGTGGGCTTTCTTT. Amino acids: CASSVTGTGWAFF.

The sample holds a few counts of this clonotype. The V call is TRBV6-1, the J call TRBJ2-7; maybe TRBD1 (6 bases). Trimming left V 6 bases short and J 4 bases short, with 10 bases between. Germline V gene data show CDR1 as MNHNS and CDR2 as SASEGT. The CDR3 contains 12 residues. The CDR3 spells CASSNREYEQYF. The CDR3 nucleotides read TGTGCCAGCAGCAACAGGGAATACGAGCAGTACTTC.

This clonotype was counted a single time. No conserved phenylalanine or tryptophan is present at the end of the CDR3, so a read error is the likely explanation. The rearrangement links TRBV2 to TRBJ1-6, with TRBD1 matching over 11 bases. The CDR3 spans 17 residues. The germline V gene has CDR1 SNHLY and CDR2 FYNNEI. Losses at the gene ends were 3 bases for V and 6 bases for J; bases not matched to a gene: 7. The CDR3 loop is CASSEGQGDLSNSPLHL. The CDR3 DNA sequence: TGTGCCAGCAGTGAGGGACAGGGGGATTTATCTAATTCACCCCTCCACCTT.

The chain joins TRBV10-3 to TRBJ1-6, with 7 bases fitting TRBD1. Trimming took 3 bases from V and 7 from J; bases not matched to a gene: 9. CDR1 ENHRY and CDR2 SYGVKD come from the germline V gene. The CDR3 is 16 residues long. CDR3 sequence: CAISDPVTGTNSPLHF. CDR3 sequence (DNA): TGTGCCATCAGTGACCCAGTGACAGGGACCAATTCACCCCTCCACTTT.

This clonotype was detected a few times. The chain couples TRBV19 to TRBJ1-4, with 9 bases aligning to TRBD1. With 2 bases clipped from V and 11 bases from J, the junction kept 9 bases outside the gene matches. Germline CDR1 and CDR2: LNHDA and SQIVND (reference sequence). This CDR3 is 15 amino acids long. This chain's CDR3 is CASSIRDRETEKLFF. The CDR3 bases are TGTGCCAGTAGTATACGGGACAGGGAAACCGAGAAACTGTTTTTT.

About this clonotype: A read error is possible here, since a much larger clone lies one base away. The chain combines TRBV7-2 with TRBJ1-2; D might be TRBD1 (6 bases). There are 14 residues in the CDR3. Germline CDR1 SGHTA, CDR2 FQGNSA. In nucleotides, the CDR3 is TGTGCCGGCAGCCCATATAGGGGGATTAATGGCTACACCTTC. Translation gives CAGSPYRGINGYTF.

J is TRBJ1-1 and V is TRBV7-2; no clear D gene. The germline V gene encodes CDR1 SGHTA and CDR2 FQGNSA. Trimming took 6 bases from V and 5 from J, leaving 13 bases between them. This CDR3 is 13 amino acids long. In DNA, the CDR3 is TGTGCCAGCAGTTACGACGAAGGGACTGAAGCTTTCTTT. Its protein product is CASSYDEGTEAFF. The full variable domain, completed using reference TRBV7-2 and TRBJ1-1, is GAGVSQSPSNKVTEKGKDVELRCDPISGHTALYWYRQSLGQGLEFLIYFQGNSAPDKSGLPSDRFSAERTGGSVSTLTIQRTQQEDSAVYLCASSYDEGTEAFFGQGTRLTVV.